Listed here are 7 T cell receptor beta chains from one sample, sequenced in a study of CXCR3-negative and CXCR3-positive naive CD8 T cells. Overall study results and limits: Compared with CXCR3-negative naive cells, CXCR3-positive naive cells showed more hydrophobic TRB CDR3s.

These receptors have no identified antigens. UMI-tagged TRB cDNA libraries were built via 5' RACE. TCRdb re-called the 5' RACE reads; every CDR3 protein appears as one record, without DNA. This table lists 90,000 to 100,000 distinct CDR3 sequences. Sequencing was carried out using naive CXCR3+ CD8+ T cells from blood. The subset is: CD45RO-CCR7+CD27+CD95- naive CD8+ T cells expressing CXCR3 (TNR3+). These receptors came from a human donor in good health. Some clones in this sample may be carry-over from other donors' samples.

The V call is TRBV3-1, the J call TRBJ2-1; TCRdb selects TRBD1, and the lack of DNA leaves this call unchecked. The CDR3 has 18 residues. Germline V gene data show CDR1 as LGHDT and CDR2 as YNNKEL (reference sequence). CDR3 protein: CASSQPTADSLLYNEQFF.

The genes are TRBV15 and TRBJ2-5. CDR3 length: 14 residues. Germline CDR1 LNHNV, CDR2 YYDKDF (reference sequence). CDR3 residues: CATSREGAQETQYF.

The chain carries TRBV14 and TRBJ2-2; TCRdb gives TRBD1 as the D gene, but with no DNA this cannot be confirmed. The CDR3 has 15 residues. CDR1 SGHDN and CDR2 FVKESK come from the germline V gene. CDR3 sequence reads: CASSPGTDYTGELFF.

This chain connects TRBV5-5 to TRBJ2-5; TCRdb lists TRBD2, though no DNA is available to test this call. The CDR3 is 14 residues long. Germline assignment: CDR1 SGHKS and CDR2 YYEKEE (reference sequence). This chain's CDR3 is CASSLPDTRETQYF.

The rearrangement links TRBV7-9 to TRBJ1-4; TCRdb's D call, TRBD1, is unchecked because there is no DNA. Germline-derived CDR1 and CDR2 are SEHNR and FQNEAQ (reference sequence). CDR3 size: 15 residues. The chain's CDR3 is CASSSSGLANEKLFF.

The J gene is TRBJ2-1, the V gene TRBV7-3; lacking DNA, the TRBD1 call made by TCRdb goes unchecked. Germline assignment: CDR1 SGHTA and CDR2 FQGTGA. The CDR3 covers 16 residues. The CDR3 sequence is CASRLAGTGVYNEQFF.

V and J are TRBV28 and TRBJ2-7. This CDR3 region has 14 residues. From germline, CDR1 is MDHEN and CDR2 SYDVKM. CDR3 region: CASSLQIGLYEQYF.